The following is a T cell receptor beta chain sequence with its context. In the source study's methods: Amplification from reference gene primers served as the basis for estimated nucleated cell counts. Method: immunoSEQ multiplex PCR; TCRdb's copy keeps in-frame clones and lacks some. V and J calls plus clone size are reproduced from that table; the DNA served to infer D and trimming. The sample has fewer than 500,000 clones, 88% seen once. Germline V gives CDR1 MNHEY, CDR2 SMNVEV (reference sequence). Trimming cost V 3 bases and J 6 bases, with 15 bases left between them. The CDR3 has 16 amino acids. This entry belongs to a study of blood T cell repertoires in COVID-19. Study at large: The United States, Italy and Spain were the sources of the acute and convalescent COVID-19 samples.

Everyone who took part was about 18 to 90 years old, and they came from about two dozen US areas. Assignments of participants to cohorts depended upon their own reported clinical history. The chain has TRBV27 and TRBJ1-6; no clear D. The TCR sequence derives from a woman in her 30s with acute COVID-19. Sequencing was performed on PBMCs or T cells enriched from blood (not recorded which). CDR3 sequence: CASSFGDGVTNSPLHF. CDR3 DNA: TGTGCCAGCAGTTTTGGCGACGGAGTCACTAATTCACCCCTCCACTTT.